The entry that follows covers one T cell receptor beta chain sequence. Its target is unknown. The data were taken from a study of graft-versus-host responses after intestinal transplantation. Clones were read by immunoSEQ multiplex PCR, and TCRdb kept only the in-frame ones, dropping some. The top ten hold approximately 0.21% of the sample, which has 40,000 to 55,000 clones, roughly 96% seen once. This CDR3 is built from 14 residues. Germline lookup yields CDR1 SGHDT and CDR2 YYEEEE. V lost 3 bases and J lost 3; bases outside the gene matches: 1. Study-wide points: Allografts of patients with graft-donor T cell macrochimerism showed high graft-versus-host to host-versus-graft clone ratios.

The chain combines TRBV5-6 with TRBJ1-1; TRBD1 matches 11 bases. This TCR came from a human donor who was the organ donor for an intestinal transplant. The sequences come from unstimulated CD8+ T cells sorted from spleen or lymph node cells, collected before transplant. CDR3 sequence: CASSWGQGDTEAFF. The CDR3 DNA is TGTGCCAGCAGCTGGGGACAGGGGGACACTGAAGCTTTCTTT. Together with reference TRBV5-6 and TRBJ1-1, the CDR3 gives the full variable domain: DAGVTQSPTHLIKTRGQQVTLRCSPKSGHDTVSWYQQALGQGPQFIFQYYEEEERQRGNFPDRFSGHQFPNYSSELNVNALLLGDSALYLCASSWGQGDTEAFFGQGTRLTVV.